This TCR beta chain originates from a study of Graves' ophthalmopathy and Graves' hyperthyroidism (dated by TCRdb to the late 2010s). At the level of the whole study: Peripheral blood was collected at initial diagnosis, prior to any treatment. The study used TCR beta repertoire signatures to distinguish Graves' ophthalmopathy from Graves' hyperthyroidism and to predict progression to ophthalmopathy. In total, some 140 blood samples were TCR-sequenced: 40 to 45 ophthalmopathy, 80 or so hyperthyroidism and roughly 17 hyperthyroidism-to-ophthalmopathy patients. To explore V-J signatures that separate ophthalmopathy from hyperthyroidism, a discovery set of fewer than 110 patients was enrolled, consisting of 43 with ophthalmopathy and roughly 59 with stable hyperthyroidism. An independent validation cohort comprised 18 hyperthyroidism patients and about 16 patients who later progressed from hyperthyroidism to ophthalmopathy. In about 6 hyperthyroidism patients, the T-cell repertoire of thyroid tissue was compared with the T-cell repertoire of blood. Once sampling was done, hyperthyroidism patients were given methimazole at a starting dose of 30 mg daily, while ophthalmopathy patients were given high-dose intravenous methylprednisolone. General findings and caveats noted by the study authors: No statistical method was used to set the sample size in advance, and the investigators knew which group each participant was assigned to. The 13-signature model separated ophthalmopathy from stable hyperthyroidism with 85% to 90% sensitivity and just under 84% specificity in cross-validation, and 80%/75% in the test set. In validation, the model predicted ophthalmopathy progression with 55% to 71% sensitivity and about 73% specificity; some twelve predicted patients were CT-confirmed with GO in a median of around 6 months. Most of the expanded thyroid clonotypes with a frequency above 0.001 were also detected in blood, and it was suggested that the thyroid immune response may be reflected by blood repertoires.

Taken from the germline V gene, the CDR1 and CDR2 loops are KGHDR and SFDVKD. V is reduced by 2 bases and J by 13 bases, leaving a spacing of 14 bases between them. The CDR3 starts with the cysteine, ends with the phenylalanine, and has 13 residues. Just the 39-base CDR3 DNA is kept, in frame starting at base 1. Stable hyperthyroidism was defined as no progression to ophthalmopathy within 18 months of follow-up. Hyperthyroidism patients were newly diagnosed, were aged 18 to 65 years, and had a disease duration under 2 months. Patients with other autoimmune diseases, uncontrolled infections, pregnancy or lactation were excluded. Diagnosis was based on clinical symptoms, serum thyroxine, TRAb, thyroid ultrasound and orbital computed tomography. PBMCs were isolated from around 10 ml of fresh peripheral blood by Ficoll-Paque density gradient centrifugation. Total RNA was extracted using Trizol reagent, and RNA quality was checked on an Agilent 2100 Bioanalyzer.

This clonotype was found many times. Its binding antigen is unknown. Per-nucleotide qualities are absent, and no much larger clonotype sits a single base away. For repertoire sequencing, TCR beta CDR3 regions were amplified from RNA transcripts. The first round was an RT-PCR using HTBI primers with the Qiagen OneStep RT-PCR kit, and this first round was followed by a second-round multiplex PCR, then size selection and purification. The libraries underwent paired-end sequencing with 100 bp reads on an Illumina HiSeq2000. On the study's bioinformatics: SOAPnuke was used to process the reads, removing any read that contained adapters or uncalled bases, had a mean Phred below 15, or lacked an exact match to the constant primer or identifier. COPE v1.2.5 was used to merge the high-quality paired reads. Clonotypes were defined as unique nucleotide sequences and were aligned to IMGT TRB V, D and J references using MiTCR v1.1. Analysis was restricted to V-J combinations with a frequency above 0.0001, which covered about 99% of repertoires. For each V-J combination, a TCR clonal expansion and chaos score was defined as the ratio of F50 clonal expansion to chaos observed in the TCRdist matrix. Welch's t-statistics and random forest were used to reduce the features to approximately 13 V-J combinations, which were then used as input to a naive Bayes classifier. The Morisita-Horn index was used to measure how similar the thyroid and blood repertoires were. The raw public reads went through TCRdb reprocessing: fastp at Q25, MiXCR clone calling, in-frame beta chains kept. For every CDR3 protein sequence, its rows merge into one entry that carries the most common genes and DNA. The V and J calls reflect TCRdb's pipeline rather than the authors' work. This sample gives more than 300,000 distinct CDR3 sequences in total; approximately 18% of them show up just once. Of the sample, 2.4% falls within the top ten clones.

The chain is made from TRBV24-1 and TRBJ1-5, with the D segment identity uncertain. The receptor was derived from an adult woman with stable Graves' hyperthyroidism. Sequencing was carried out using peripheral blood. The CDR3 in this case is CATSDSAGGQQHF. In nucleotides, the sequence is TGTGCCACCAGTGATTCAGCAGGTGGTCAGCAGCATTTT.